This T cell receptor (beta chain) is drawn from a study of blood T cell repertoires in COVID-19. Study background: The samples span acute and convalescent COVID-19 from the United States, Italy and Spain.

Assay used: immunoSEQ multiplex PCR; TCRdb lists only in-frame clones, some missing. The sample carries about 360,000 clones, around 83% recorded once. CDR1 is SGHDT, CDR2 YYEEEE, per germline. CDR3 length: 13 amino acids. The germline V and J ends were trimmed by 7 bases and 5 bases, with 15 bases remaining between them. Source material: peripheral blood. This TCR was recovered from a young man with active or convalescent COVID-19. V is TRBV5-6 and J is TRBJ1-1; possible D gene TRBD1, 6 bases. CDR3 in DNA: TGTGCCAGCGGGATAATTAGGGGGACTGAAGCTTTCTTT. Translating it yields CASGIIRGTEAFF.